The source of this T cell receptor beta chain is a study of T cells in women clearing cervical HPV infection. A note on this clone: The read falls 3 residues short of the CDR3 end, and the missing part is taken from the germline J gene.

V lost 0 bases, J lost 0 bases, and 3 bases stayed unmatched. This CDR3 is 17 amino acids long. CDR1 KGHDR and CDR2 SFDVKD come from the germline V gene. Average input was around 1,100 ng genomic DNA for immunoSEQ TCR beta CDR3 amplification. Sequencing used immunoSEQ multiplex PCR; TCRdb keeps in-frame clones, though not all of them. The repertoire table contains around 12,000 clones. The chain carries TRBV24-1 and TRBJ2-1; 8 bases fit TRBD2. The source material was blood buffy coat. The receptor was derived from a woman between 18 and 70 years old with a cervical HPV16 infection that either progressed to CIN3+ or cleared (not recorded which). The CDR3 bases that were read are TGTGCCACCAGTGATTTGCTCAGCGGGAGCTCCTACAATGAG. Translated: CATSDLLSGSSYNE. The whole CDR3 protein reads CATSDLLSGSSYNEQFF.